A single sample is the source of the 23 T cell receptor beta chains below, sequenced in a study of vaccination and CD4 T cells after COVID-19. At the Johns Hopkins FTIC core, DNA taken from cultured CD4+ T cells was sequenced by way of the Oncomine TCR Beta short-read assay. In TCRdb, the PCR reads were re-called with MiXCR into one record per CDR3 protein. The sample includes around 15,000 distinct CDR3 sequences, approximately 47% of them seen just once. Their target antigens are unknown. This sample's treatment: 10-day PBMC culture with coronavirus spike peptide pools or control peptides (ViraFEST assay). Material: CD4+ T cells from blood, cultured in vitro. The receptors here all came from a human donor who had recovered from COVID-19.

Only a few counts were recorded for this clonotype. CDR3 in amino acids: CASSPGGFTEAFF. The CDR3 DNA reads as TGTGCCAGCAGTCCGGGGGGATTCACTGAAGCTTTCTTT. V gene TRBV28 combines with J gene TRBJ1-1; weak D call: TRBD1 (5 bases). This CDR3 is 13 amino acids long. Germline V gene data show CDR1 as MDHEN and CDR2 as SYDVKM. Trimming stripped 5 bases from V and 4 bases from J, with 11 bases between.

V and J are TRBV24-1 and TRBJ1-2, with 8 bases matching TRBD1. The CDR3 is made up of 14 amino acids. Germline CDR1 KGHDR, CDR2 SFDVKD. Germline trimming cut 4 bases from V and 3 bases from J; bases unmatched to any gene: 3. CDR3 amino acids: CATSDSQGDYGYTF. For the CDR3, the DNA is TGTGCCACCAGTGACTCACAGGGGGACTATGGCTACACCTTC.

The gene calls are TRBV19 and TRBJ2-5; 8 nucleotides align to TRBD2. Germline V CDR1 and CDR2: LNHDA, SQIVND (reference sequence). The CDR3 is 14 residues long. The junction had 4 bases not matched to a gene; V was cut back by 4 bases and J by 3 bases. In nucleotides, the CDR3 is TGTGCCAGTAGTACCGGACTAGCAGAAGAGACCCAGTACTTC. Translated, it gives CASSTGLAEETQYF.

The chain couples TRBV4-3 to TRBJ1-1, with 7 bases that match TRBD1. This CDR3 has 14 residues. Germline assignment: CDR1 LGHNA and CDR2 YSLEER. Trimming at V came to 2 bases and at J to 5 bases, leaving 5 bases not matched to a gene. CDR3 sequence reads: CASSQRGRGTEAFF. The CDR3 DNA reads TGCGCCAGCAGCCAAAGGGGGCGCGGAACTGAAGCTTTCTTT.

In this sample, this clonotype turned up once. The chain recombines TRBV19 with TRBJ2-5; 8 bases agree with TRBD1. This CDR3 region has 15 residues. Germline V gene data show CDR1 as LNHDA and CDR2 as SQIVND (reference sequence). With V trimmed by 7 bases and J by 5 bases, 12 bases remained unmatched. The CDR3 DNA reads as TGTGCCAGTACCAACCGGCCAGGGGGCTTTGAGACCCAGTACTTC. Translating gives CASTNRPGGFETQYF. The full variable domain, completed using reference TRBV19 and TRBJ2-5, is DGGITQSPKYLFRKEGQNVTLSCEQNLNHDAMYWYRQDPGQGLRLIYYSQIVNDFQKGDIAEGYSVSREKKESFPLTVTSAQKNPTAFYLCASTNRPGGFETQYFGPGTRLLVL.

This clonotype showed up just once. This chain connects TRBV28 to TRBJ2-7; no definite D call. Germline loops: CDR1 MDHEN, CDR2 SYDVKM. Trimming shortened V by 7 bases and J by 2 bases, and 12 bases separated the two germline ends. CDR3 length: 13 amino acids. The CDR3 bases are TGTGCCAGCACCCCTGGCAGAGCCTACGAGCAGTACTTC. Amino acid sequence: CASTPGRAYEQYF.

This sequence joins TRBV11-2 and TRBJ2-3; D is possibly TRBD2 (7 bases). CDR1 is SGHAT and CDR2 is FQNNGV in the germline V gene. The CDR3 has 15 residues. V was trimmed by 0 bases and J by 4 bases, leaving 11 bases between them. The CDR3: CASSLEGGRADTQYF. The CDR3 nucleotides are TGTGCCAGCAGCTTAGAGGGGGGGCGGGCAGATACGCAGTATTTT.

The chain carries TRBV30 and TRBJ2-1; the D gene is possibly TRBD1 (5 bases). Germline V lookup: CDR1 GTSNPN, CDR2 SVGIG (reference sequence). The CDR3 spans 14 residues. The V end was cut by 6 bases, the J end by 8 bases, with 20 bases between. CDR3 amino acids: CACPMGGGAHEQFF. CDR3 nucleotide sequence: TGTGCCTGCCCGATGGGCGGTGGGGCGCATGAGCAGTTCTTC.

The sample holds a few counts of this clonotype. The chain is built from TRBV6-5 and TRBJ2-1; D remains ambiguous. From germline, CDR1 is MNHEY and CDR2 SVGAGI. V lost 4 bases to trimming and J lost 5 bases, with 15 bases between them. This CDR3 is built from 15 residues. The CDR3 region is CASSSLTYSHNEQFF. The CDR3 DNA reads TGTGCCAGCAGTTCGCTGACCTATTCCCACAATGAGCAGTTCTTC.

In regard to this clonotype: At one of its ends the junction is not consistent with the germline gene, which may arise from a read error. CDR3 protein: CGALDGNYGYTF. In DNA form, the CDR3 reads TGCGGTGCTTTAGACGGAAACTATGGCTACACCTTC. This chain joins TRBV20-1 and TRBJ1-2; D call uncertain. The CDR3 is 12 amino acids. Germline assignment: CDR1 DFQATT and CDR2 SNEGSKA (reference sequence).

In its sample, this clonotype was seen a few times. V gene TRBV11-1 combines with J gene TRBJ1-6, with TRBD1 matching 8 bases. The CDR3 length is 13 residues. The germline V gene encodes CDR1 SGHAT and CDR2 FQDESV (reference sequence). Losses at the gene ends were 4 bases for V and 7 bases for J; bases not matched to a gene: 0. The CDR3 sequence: CASSWDRNSPLHF. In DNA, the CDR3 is TGTGCCAGCAGCTGGGACAGGAATTCACCCCTCCACTTT.

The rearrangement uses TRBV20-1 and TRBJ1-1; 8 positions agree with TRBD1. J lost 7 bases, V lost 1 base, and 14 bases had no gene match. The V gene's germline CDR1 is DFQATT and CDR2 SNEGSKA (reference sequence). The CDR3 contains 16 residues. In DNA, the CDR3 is TGCAGTGCTAGAGCCGGAGGCAGGGGGCGGGTTGGTGAAGCTTTCTTT. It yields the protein CSARAGGRGRVGEAFF.

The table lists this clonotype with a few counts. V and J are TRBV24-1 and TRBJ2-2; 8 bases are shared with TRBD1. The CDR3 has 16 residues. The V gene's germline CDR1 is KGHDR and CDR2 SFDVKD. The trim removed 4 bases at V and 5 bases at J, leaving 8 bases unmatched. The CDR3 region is CATSDGGRGLTGELFF. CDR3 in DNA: TGTGCCACCAGTGACGGGGGCAGGGGGCTGACCGGGGAGCTGTTTTTT.

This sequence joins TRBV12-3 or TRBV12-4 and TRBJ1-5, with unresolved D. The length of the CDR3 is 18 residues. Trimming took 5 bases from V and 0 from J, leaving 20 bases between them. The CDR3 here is CASSKTVMGLYSNQPQHF. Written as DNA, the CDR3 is TGTGCCAGCAGTAAAACAGTAATGGGGTTATATAGCAATCAGCCCCAGCATTTT.

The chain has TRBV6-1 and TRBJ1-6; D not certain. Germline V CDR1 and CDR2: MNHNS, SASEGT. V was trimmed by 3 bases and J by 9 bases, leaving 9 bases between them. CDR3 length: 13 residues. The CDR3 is CASSDDQISPLHF. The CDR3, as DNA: TGTGCCAGCAGTGATGATCAGATTTCACCCCTCCACTTT.

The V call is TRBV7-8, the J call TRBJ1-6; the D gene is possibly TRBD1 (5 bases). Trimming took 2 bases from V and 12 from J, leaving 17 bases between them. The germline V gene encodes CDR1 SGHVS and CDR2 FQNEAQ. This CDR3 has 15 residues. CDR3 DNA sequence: TGTGCCAGCAGCTTAACCGCGACAGCGAAGGGACCCCTCCACTTT. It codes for CASSLTATAKGPLHF.

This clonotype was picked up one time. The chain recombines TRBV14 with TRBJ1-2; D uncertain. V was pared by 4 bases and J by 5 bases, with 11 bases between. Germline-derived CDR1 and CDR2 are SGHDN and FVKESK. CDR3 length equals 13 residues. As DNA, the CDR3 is TGTGCCAGCAGCCCCAATGGACCTTATGGCTACACCTTC. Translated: CASSPNGPYGYTF.

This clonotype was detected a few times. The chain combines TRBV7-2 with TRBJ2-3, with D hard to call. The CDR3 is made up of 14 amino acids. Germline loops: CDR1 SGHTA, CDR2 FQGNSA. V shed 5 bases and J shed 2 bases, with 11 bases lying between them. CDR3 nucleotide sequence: TGTGCCAGCAGCCCTAGACGGAACACAGATACGCAGTATTTT. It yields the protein CASSPRRNTDTQYF.

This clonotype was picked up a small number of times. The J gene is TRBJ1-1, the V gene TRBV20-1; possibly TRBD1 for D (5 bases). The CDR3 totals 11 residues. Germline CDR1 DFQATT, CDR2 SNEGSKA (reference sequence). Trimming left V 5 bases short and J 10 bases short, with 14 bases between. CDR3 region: CSAGAPGGAFF. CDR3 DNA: TGCAGTGCTGGGGCCCCAGGAGGAGCTTTCTTT.

CDR3 in DNA: TGTGCCAGCATACCCGAAGGGATTTTGAGCTATGGCTACACCTTC. The encoded protein is CASIPEGILSYGYTF. The rearrangement uses TRBV27 and TRBJ1-2; D not certain. CDR3 length: 15 residues. Trimming took 7 bases from V and 4 from J, leaving 19 bases between them. Germline V gene sequence: CDR1 MNHEY, CDR2 SMNVEV (reference sequence).

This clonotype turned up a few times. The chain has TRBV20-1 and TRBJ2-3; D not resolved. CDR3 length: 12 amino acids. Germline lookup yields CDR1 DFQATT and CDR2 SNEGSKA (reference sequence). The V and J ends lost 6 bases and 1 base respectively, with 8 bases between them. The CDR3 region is CSAELGTDTQYF. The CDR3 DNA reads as TGCAGTGCAGAACTCGGCACAGATACGCAGTATTTT.

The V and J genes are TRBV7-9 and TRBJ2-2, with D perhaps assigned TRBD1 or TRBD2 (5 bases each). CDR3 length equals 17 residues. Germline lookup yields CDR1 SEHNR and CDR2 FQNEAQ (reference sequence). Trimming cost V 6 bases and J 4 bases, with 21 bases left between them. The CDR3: CASRPKGGTGPTGELFF. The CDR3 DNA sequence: TGTGCCAGCAGACCGAAAGGTGGGACCGGCCCCACCGGGGAGCTGTTTTTT.

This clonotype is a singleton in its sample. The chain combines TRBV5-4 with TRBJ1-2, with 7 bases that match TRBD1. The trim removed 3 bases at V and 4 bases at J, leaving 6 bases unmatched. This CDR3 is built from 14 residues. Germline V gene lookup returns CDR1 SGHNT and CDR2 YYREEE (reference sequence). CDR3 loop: CASSSDRAAYGYTF. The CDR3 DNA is TGTGCCAGCAGCTCTGACAGGGCTGCCTATGGCTACACCTTC.